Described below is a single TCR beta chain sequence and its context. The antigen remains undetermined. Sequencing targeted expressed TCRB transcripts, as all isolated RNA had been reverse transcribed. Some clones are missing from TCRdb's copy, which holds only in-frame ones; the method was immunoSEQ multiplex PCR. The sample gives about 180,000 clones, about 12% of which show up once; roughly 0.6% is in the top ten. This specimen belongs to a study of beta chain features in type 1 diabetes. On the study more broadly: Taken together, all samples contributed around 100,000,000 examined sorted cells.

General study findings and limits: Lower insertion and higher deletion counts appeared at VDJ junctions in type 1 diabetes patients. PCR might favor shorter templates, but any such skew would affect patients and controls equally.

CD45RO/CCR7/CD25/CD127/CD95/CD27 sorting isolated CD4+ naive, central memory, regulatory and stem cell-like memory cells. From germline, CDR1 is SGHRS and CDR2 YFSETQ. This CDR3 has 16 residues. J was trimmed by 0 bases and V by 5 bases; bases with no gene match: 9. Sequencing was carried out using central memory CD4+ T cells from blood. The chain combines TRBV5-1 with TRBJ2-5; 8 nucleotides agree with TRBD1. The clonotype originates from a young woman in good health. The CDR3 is CASRHGQGGYQETQYF. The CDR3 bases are TGCGCCAGCAGGCATGGACAGGGAGGATACCAAGAGACCCAGTACTTC.